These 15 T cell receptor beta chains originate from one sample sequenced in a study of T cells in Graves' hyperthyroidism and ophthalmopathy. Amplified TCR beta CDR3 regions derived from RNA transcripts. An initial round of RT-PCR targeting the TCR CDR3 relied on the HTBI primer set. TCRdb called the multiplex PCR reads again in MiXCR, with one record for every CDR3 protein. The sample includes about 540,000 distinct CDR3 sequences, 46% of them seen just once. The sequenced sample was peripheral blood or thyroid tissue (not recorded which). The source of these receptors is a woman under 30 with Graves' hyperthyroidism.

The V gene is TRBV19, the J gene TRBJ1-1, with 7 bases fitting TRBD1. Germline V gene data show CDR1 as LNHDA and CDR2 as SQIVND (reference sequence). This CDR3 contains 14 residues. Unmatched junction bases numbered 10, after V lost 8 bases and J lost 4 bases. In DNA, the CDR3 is TGTGCCAGTGTTGGCGGGGACAGCATCACTGAAGCTTTCTTT. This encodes CASVGGDSITEAFF.

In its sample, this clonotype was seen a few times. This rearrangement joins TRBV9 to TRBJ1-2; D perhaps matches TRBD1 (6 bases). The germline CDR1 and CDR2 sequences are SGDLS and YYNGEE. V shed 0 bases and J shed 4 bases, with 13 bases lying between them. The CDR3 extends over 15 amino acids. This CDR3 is CASSVEGGPIYGYTF. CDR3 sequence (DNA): TGTGCCAGCAGCGTAGAGGGGGGGCCTATCTATGGCTACACCTTC.

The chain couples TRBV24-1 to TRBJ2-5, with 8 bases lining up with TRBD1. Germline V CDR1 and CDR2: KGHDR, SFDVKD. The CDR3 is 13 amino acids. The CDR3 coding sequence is TGTGCTACAACCGGGACAGGTCAAGAGACCCAGTACTTC. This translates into CATTGTGQETQYF.

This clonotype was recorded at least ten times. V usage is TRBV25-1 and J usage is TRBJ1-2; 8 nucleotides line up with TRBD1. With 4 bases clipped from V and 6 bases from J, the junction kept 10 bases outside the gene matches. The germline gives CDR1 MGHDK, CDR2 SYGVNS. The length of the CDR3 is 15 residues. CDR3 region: CASSAGTGFSNGYTF. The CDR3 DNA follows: TGTGCCAGCAGTGCGGGGACAGGTTTTAGTAATGGCTACACCTTC.

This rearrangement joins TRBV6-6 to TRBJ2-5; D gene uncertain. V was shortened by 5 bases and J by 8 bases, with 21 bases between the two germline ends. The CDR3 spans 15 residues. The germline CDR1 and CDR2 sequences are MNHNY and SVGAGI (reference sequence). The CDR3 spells CASSEMGNLGQTQYF. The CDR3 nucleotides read TGTGCCAGCAGTGAAATGGGTAACTTAGGGCAAACCCAGTACTTC.

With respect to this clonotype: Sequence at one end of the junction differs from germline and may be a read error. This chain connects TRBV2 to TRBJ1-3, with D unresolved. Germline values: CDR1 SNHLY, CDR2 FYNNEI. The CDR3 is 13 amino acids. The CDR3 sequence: CASWTAAGNTIYF. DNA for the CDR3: TGTGCCAGCTGGACTGCCGCTGGGAACACCATATATTTT.

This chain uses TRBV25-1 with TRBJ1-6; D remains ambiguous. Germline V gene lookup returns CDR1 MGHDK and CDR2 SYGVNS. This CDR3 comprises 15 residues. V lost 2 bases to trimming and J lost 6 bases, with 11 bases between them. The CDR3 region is CASSELVRGNSPLHF. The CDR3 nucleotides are TGTGCCAGCAGTGAACTCGTCCGGGGTAATTCACCCCTCCACTTT.

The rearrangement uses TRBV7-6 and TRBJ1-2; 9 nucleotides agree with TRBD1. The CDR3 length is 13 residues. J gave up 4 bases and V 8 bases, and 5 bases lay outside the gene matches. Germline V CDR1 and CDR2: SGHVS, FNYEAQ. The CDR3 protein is CASGTGGPYGYTF. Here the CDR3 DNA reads TGTGCCAGCGGCACAGGGGGCCCCTATGGCTACACCTTC.

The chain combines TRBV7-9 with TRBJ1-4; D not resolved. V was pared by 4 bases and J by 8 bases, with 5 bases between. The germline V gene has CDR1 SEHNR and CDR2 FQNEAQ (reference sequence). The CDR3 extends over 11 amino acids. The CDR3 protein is CASSWREKLFF. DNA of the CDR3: TGTGCCAGCAGCTGGAGGGAAAAACTGTTTTTT.

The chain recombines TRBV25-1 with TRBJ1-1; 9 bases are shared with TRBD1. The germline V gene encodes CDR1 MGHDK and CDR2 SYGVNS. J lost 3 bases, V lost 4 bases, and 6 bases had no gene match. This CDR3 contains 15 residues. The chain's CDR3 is CASSARDREDTEAFF. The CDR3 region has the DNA TGTGCCAGCAGTGCCCGGGACAGGGAGGACACTGAAGCTTTCTTT.

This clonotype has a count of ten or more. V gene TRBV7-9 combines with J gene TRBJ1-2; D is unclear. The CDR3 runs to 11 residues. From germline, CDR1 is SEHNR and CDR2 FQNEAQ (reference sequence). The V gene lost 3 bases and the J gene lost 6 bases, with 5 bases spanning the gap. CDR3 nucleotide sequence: TGTGCCAGCAGCTTCGGGAATGGCTACACCTTC. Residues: CASSFGNGYTF.

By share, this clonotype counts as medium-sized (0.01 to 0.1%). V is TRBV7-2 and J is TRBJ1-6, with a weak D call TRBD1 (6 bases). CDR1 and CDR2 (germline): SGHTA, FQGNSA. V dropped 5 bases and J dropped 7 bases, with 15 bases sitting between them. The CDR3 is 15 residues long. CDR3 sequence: CASSRAWGLNSPLHF. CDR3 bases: TGTGCCAGCAGCCGTGCCTGGGGGCTGAATTCACCCCTCCACTTT.

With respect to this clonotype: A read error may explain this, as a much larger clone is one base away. The CDR3, as DNA: TGTGCCGGCAGCAAGGGAGGACACGAGCAGTACTTC. Its protein is CAGSKGGHEQYF. This chain joins TRBV11-2 and TRBJ2-7; tentative D call: TRBD2 (6 bases). The CDR3 covers 12 residues. Germline V gene sequence: CDR1 SGHAT, CDR2 FQNNGV.

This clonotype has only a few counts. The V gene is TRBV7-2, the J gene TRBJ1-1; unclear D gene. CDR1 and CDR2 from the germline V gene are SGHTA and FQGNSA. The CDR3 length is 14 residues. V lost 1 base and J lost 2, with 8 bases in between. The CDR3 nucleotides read TGTGCCAGCAGCTTAGATCTGGCTAACACTGAAGCTTTCTTT. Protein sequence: CASSLDLANTEAFF.

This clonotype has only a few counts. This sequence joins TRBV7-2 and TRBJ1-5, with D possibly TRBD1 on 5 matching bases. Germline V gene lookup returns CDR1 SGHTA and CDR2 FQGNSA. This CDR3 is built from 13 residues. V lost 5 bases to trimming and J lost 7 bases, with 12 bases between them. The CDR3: CASSKWGGQPQHF. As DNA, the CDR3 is TGTGCCAGCAGCAAATGGGGGGGGCAGCCCCAGCATTTT.